This T cell receptor (beta chain) emerged from a study of blood T cell repertoires in COVID-19. The overall study: The United States, Italy and Spain provided the acute and convalescent COVID-19 samples.

The V end was cut by 4 bases, the J end by 1 base, with 11 bases between. The V gene's germline CDR1 is SGHVS and CDR2 FNYEAQ. The CDR3 is 15 residues long. TCRdb keeps only in-frame clones here, not all; method: immunoSEQ multiplex PCR. The repertoire has around 300,000 clones, roughly 87% of them found once; the top ten carry more than 2%. This clonotype was obtained from a man between 18 and 29 years old with active or convalescent COVID-19. The genes are TRBV7-6 and TRBJ2-4; D possibly corresponds to TRBD2 (6 bases). The sample comprised peripheral blood. CDR3 DNA: TGTGCCAGCAGCTCGGGCGGAGGGGCCAAAAACATTCAGTACTTC. Its protein is CASSSGGGAKNIQYF.